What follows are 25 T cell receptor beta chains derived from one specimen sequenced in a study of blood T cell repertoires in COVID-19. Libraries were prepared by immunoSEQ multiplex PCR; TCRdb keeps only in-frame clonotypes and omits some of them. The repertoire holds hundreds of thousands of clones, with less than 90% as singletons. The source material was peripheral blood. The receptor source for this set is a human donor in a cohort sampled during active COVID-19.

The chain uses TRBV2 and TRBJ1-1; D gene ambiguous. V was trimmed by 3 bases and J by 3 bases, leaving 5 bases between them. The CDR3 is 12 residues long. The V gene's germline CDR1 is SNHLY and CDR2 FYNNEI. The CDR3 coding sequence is TGTGCCAGCAGTGAGCAGGACACTGAAGCTTTCTTT. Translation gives CASSEQDTEAFF.

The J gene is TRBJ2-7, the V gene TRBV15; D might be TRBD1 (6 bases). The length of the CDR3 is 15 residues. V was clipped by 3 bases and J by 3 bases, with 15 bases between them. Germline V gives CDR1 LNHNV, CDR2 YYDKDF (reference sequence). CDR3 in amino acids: CATSRKEEGDYEQYF. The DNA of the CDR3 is TGTGCCACCAGCAGGAAAGAAGAGGGGGACTACGAGCAGTACTTC.

CDR3 bases: TGTGCCAGCAGCGCCTCTGGGGCCGAGACCCAGTACTTC. This encodes CASSASGAETQYF. The V and J genes are TRBV9 and TRBJ2-5; D is perhaps TRBD1 (5 bases). The CDR3 covers 13 residues. CDR1 SGDLS and CDR2 YYNGEE come from the germline V gene. V gave up 3 bases and J gave up 5 bases, with 11 bases separating them.

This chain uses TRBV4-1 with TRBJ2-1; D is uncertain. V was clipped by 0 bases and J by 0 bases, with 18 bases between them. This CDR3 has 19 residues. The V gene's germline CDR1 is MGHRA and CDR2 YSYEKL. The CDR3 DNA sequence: TGCGCCAGCAGCCAAGACGACCTGTTTGGCGGAAGCTCCTACAATGAGCAGTTCTTC. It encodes CASSQDDLFGGSSYNEQFF.

The CDR3 DNA is TGCAGCGTTGGAGCTTTTTACGAGCAGTACTTC. Residues: CSVGAFYEQYF. The gene calls are TRBV29-1 and TRBJ2-7; D unclear. CDR1 and CDR2 (germline): SQVTM, ANQGSEA. Trimming removed 4 bases from V and 4 bases from J, with 8 bases in between. The CDR3 covers 11 residues.

CDR3 sequence (DNA): TGTGCCAGCAGGGAGGGTAGCGGGAGATGGGATACGCAGTATTTT. Amino acids: CASREGSGRWDTQYF. The rearrangement uses TRBV2 and TRBJ2-3, with 9 positions matching TRBD2. Germline loops: CDR1 SNHLY, CDR2 FYNNEI. V trimming: 6 bases; J trimming: 6 bases; junction bases outside the gene matches: 10. The CDR3 has 15 residues. Full variable domain (missing parts from reference TRBV2 and TRBJ2-3): EPEVTQTPSHQVTQMGQEVILRCVPISNHLYFYWYRQILGQKVEFLVSFYNNEISEKSEIFDDQFSVERPDGSNFTLKIRSTKLEDSAMYFCASREGSGRWDTQYFGPGTRLTVL.

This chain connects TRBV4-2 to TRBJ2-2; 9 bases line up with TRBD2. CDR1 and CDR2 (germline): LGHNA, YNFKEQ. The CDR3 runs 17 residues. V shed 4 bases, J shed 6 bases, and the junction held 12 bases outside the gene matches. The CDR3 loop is CASSPIAGVFIPGELFF. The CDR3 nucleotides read TGTGCCAGCAGCCCCATAGCGGGAGTGTTCATCCCCGGGGAGCTGTTTTTT.

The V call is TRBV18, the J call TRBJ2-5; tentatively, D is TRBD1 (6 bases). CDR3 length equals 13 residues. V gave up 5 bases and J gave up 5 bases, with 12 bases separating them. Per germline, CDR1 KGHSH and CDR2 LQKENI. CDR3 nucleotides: TGTGCCAGCTCAGCAGGGGATACGGAGACCCAGTACTTC. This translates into CASSAGDTETQYF.

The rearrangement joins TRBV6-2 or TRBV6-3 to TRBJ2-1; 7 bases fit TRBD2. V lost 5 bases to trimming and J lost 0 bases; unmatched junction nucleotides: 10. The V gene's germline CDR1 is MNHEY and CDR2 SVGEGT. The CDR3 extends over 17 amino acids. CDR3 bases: TGTGCCAGCAGTAGGGCCGGGACTACAGTCTCCTACAATGAGCAGTTCTTC. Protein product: CASSRAGTTVSYNEQFF.

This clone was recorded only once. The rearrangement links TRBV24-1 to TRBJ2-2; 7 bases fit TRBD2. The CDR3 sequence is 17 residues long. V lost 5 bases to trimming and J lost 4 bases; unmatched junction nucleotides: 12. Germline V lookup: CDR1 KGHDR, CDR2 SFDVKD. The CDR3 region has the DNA TGTGCCACCAGTGGCACCTTGGGGGAGGGGAGCACCGGGGAGCTGTTTTTT. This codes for CATSGTLGEGSTGELFF.

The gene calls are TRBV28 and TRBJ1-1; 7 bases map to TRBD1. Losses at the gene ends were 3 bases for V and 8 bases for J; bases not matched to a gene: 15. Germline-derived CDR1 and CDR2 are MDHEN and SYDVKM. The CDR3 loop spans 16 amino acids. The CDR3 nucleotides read TGTGCCAGCAGTTTTAGCGCAGGTAGGGGGCGGATGGAAGCTTTCTTT. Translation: CASSFSAGRGRMEAFF. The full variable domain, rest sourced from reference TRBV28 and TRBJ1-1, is DVKVTQSSRYLVKRTGEKVFLECVQDMDHENMFWYRQDPGLGLRLIYFSYDVKMKEKGDIPEGYSVSREKKERFSLILESASTNQTSMYLCASSFSAGRGRMEAFFGQGTRLTVV.

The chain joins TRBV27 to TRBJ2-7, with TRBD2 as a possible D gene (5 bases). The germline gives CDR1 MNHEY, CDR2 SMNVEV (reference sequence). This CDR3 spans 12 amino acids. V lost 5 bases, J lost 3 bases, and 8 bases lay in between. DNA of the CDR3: TGTGCCAGCAGTCCGGACTTCTACGAGCAGTACTTC. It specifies CASSPDFYEQYF.

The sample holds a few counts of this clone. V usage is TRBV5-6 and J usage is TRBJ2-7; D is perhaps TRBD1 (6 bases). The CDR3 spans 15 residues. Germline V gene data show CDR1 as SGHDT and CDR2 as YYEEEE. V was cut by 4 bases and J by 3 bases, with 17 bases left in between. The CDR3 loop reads CASSRNMGANYEQYF. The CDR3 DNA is TGTGCCAGCAGCCGTAATATGGGGGCAAACTACGAGCAGTACTTC.

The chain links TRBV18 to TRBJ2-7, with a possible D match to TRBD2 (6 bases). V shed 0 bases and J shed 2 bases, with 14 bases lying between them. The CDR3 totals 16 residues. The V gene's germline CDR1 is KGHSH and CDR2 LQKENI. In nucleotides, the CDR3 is TGTGCCAGCTCACCACCATTGGCGGGAAAGGCCTACGAGCAGTACTTC. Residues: CASSPPLAGKAYEQYF.

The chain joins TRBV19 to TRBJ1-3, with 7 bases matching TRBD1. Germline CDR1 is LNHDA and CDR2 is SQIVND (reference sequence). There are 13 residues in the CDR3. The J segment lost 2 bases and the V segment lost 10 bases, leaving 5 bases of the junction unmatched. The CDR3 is CATATGAGNTIYF. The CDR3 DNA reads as TGTGCCACCGCTACAGGGGCTGGAAACACCATATATTTT.

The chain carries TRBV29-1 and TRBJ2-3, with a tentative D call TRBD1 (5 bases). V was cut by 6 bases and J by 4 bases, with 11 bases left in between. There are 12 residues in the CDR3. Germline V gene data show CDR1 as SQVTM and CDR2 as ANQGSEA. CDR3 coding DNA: TGCAGCGTGACCCAGGGCCCAGATACGCAGTATTTT. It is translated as CSVTQGPDTQYF.

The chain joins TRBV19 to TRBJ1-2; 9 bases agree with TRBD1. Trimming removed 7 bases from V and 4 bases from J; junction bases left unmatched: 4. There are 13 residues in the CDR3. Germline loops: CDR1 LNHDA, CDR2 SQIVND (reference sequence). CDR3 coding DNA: TGTGCCAGTAACACAGGGGGCGCCTATGGCTACACCTTC. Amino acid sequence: CASNTGGAYGYTF.

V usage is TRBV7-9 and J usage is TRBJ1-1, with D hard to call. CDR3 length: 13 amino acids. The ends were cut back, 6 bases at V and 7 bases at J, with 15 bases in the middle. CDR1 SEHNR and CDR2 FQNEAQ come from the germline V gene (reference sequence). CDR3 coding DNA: TGTGCCAGCAGGAATTGGGCGAGCAGTGAAGCTTTCTTT. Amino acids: CASRNWASSEAFF.

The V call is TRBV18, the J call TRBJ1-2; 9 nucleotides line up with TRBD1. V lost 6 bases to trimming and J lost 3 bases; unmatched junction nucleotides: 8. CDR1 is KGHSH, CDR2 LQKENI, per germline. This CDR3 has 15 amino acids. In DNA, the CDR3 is TGTGCCAGCTCCCTTACAGGGGGCAGCGACTATGGCTACACCTTC. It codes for CASSLTGGSDYGYTF.

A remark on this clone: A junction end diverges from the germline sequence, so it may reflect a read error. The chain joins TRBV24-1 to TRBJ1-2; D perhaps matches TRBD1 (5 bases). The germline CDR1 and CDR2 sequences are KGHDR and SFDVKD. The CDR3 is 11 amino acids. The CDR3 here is CTQGRDYGYTF. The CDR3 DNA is TGCACCCAGGGCCGGGACTATGGCTACACCTTC.

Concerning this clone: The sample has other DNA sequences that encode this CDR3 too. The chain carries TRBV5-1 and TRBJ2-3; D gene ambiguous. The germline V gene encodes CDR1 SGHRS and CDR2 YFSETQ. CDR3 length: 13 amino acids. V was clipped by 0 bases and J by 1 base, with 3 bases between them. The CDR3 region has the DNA TGCGCCAGCAGCTTGGCGGGCACAGATACGCAGTATTTT. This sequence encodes CASSLAGTDTQYF.

The CDR3 DNA reads TGTGCCAGCAGCTCGCCGTTAAGGGGGAGCTCTGGAAACACCATATATTTT. As protein: CASSSPLRGSSGNTIYF. J is TRBJ1-3 and V is TRBV7-2; tentative D call: TRBD1 (6 bases). CDR3 size: 17 residues. V was trimmed by 4 bases and J by 0 bases, leaving 16 bases between them. The germline V gene encodes CDR1 SGHTA and CDR2 FQGNSA. The full variable domain, in which reference TRBV7-2 and TRBJ1-3 provide the parts outside the CDR3, is GAGVSQSPSNKVTEKGKDVELRCDPISGHTALYWYRQSLGQGLEFLIYFQGNSAPDKSGLPSDRFSAERTGGSVSTLTIQRTQQEDSAVYLCASSSPLRGSSGNTIYFGEGSWLTVV.

The CDR3 sequence: CASSLIGGGRPTDTQYF. The CDR3, as DNA: TGTGCCAGCAGCTTAATTGGAGGAGGGCGGCCAACAGATACGCAGTATTTT. The chain recombines TRBV7-3 with TRBJ2-3; D perhaps matches TRBD2 (6 bases). CDR3 length: 17 residues. The germline gives CDR1 SGHTA, CDR2 FQGTGA. V shed 1 base and J shed 3 bases, with 17 bases lying between them.

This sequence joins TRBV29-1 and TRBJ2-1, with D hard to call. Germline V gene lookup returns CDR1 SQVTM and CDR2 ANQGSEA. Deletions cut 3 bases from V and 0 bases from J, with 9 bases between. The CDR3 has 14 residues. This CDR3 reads CSVEFESSYNEQFF. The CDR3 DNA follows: TGCAGCGTTGAGTTTGAGAGCTCCTACAATGAGCAGTTCTTC.

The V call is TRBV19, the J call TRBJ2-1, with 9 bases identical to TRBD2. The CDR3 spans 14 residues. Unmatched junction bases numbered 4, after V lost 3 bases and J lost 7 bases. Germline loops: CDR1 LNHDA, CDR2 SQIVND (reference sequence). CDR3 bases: TGTGCCAGTAGTATTGGCGGGAGGGGGAATGAGCAGTTCTTC. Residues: CASSIGGRGNEQFF. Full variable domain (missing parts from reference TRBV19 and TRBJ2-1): DGGITQSPKYLFRKEGQNVTLSCEQNLNHDAMYWYRQDPGQGLRLIYYSQIVNDFQKGDIAEGYSVSREKKESFPLTVTSAQKNPTAFYLCASSIGGRGNEQFFGPGTRLTVL.